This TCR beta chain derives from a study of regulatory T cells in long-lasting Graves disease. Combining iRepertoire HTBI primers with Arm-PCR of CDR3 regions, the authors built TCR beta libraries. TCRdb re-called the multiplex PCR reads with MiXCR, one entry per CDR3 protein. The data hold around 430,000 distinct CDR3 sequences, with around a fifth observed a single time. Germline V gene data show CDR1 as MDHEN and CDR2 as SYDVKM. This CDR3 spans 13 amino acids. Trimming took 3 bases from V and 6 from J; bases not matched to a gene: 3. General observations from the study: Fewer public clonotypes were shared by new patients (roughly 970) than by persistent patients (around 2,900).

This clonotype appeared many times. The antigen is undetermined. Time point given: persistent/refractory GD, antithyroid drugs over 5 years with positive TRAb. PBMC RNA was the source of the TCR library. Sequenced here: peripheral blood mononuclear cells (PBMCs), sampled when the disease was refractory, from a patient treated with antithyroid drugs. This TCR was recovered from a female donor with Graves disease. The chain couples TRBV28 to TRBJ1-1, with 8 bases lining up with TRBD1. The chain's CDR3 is CASSLQGAPEAFF. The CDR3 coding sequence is TGTGCCAGCAGTTTGCAGGGGGCCCCTGAAGCTTTCTTT.